The T cell receptor beta chain described here comes from a study of patients and donors after allogeneic stem cell transplantation. TCRdb ran MiXCR on the RT-PCR reads and lists one entry per CDR3 protein. Here the sample spans 150,000 to 200,000 distinct CDR3 sequences, roughly 31% being singletons. Germline V gene lookup returns CDR1 LNHDA and CDR2 SQIVND (reference sequence). The J segment lost 1 base and the V segment lost 6 bases, leaving 9 bases of the junction unmatched. This CDR3 comprises 16 residues. This clonotype was seen only a few times. The sequenced sample consisted of blood, either unsorted or a sorted T cell fraction (not recorded which). The gene calls are TRBV19 and TRBJ1-1; 9 bases agree with TRBD1. The TCR was taken from a human donor who was either an allogeneic HSCT recipient or a stem cell or donor lymphocyte infusion donor (not recorded which). It is not recorded whose cells these are; they may come from a transplant donor. The CDR3 loop reads CASRRGPGQGNTEAFF. CDR3 in DNA: TGTGCCAGTAGAAGAGGACCGGGACAGGGGAACACTGAAGCTTTCTTT.